The subject of this entry is one T cell receptor (beta chain). The target antigen is unknown. Unique molecular identifiers were in the cDNA, with template-switch universal primer binding. Using its own MiXCR run on the 5' RACE reads, TCRdb lists one record per CDR3 protein. The table includes 1.5 million to 2 million distinct CDR3 sequences, under 35% detected once. The data derive from a study of identical twins. Broader study findings: Memory repertoires showed no such pattern, whereas abundant cord blood beta clonotypes carried fewer insertions.

The germline V and J ends were trimmed by 3 bases and 6 bases, with 9 bases remaining between them. Germline-derived CDR1 and CDR2 are MNHEY and SMNVEV (reference sequence). This CDR3 is built from 13 residues. This sequence originates from a newborn girl in good health. The chain combines TRBV27 with TRBJ2-4; no clear D. Sequencing was carried out using cord blood. The CDR3 coding sequence is TGTGCCAGCAGTTTCGCCAGGACAAACATTCAGTACTTC. This gives the protein CASSFARTNIQYF.